The rows below give T cell receptor beta chains drawn from one sample of a study of blood T cells in healthy people across ages. TCRdb itself ran the 5' RACE reads through MiXCR, one entry per CDR3 protein. Here the sample spans 630,000 or so distinct CDR3 sequences, roughly 31% being singletons. The sequenced sample was blood. All receptors derive from an elderly woman in good health. CDR3s include the opening cysteine and the closing phenylalanine or tryptophan. A D gene is named only where the DNA matches it firmly. The listing skips clone size in some rows; elsewhere it reads once, few, many or a size class.

>many|TRBJ2-5|TRBD1|TRBV6-1
CASSRAGQGRQETQYF
TGTGCCAGCAGTAGGGCAGGACAGGGGAGGCAAGAGACCCAGTACTTC
>few|TRBJ2-5|NA|TRBV9
CASSVSWGRQETQYF
TGTGCCAGCAGCGTAAGTTGGGGTCGCCAAGAGACCCAGTACTTC
>many|TRBJ2-3|TRBD2|TRBV7-9
CASSPSGGGPDTQYF
TGTGCCAGCAGCCCTAGCGGGGGGGGCCCAGATACGCAGTATTTT
>many|TRBJ2-1|NA|TRBV7-3
CASSLGLSAAHEQFF
TGTGCCAGCAGCTTAGGACTGTCAGCGGCTCATGAGCAGTTCTTC
>many|TRBJ2-7|NA|TRBV28
CASSSRGQGRGYEQYF
TGTGCCAGCAGTAGCCGCGGGCAGGGAAGGGGCTACGAGCAGTACTTC
>NA|TRBJ2-5|NA|TRBV24-1
CATSDSLSHEQYF
TGTGCCACCAGTGATTCCCTGAGTCATGAGCAGTACTTC
>many|TRBJ2-1|TRBD2|TRBV28
CASSLWASGGDENEQFF
TGTGCCAGCAGTTTATGGGCTAGCGGGGGAGACGAGAATGAGCAGTTCTTC
>few|TRBJ1-1|NA|TRBV13
CASSLGRRTEAFF
TGTGCCAGCAGCTTAGGTAGACGGACTGAAGCTTTCTTT
>many|TRBJ2-3|NA|TRBV3-1
CASSPVTAGAKDTQYF
TGTGCCAGCAGCCCCGTCACGGCGGGGGCTAAAGATACGCAGTATTTT
>NA|TRBJ1-2|NA|TRBV6-2/TRBV6-3
CASRGGFYGYTF
TGTGCCAGCAGAGGCGGTTTCTATGGCTACACCTTC
>NA|TRBJ1-5|TRBD1|TRBV10-3
CAISGPGTGGGYGNQPQHF
TGTGCCATCAGTGGGCCCGGGACAGGGGGAGGATACGGCAATCAGCCCCAGCATTTT
>NA|TRBJ2-1|TRBD2|TRBV5-1
CASSAGTSGSLDEQFF
TGCGCTAGCAGCGCTGGGACTAGCGGGAGTTTGGATGAGCAGTTCTTC
>many|TRBJ2-3|NA|TRBV3-1
CASSQEEVLGRGTQYF
TGTGCCAGCAGCCAAGAGGAGGTGTTGGGCCGAGGTACGCAGTATTTT
>few|TRBJ2-1|NA|TRBV20-1
CSARGPAGEQFF
TGCAGTGCTAGGGGACCGGCAGGAGAGCAGTTCTTC
>NA|TRBJ2-7|TRBD1|TRBV5-1
CASSPDRANEQYF
TGCGCCAGCAGCCCGGACAGGGCTAATGAGCAGTACTTC
>few|TRBJ2-3|TRBD2|TRBV18
CASSPNGGATDTQYF
TGTGCCAGCTCACCCAACGGGGGGGCCACAGATACGCAGTATTTT
>NA|TRBJ2-7|TRBD2|TRBV7-8
CASSPGLAGGPTAHEQYF
TGTGCCAGCAGCCCGGGACTAGCGGGAGGGCCTACAGCCCACGAGCAGTACTTC
>many|TRBJ1-2|NA|TRBV5-6
CASSLQSPGLDGYTF
TGTGCCAGCAGCTTGCAATCTCCGGGGCTGGATGGCTACACCTTC
>NA|TRBJ1-6|NA|TRBV28
CASSSPGLYNSPLHF
TGTGCCAGCAGCTCTCCCGGTCTGTATAATTCACCCCTCCACTTT
>many|TRBJ1-2|NA|TRBV3-1
CASSQPPSGYTF
TGTGCCAGCAGCCAACCGCCCTCTGGCTACACCTTC
>once|TRBJ1-1|NA|TRBV30
CAWRKGGSEAFF
TGTGCCTGGAGAAAGGGGGGTTCGGAAGCTTTCTTT
>NA|TRBJ2-1|NA|TRBV20-1
CNAQGSYNEQFF
TGCAATGCACAGGGCTCCTACAATGAGCAGTTCTTC
>few|TRBJ2-1|TRBD1|TRBV4-2
CASSQGDRQNNEQFF
TGTGCCAGCAGCCAAGGGGACAGGCAGAACAATGAGCAGTTCTTC
>many|TRBJ2-5|NA|TRBV15
CATSRDKAPGVTQYF
TGTGCCACCAGCAGAGACAAAGCCCCAGGGGTAACCCAGTACTTC
>many|TRBJ2-5|TRBD2|TRBV15
CATSRDRASGGVETQYF
TGTGCCACCAGCAGAGATAGGGCTAGCGGGGGGGTAGAGACCCAGTACTTC
>many|TRBJ2-5|TRBD1|TRBV15
CATSRDWQGVGETQYF
TGTGCCACCAGCAGAGATTGGCAGGGGGTCGGAGAGACCCAGTACTTC
>many|TRBJ2-3|NA|TRBV5-4
CASSLEPWDTQYF
TGTGCCAGCAGCTTGGAACCTTGGGATACGCAGTATTTT
>NA|TRBJ2-3|NA|TRBV20-1
CSASDPEVPDTQYF
TGCAGTGCTTCAGACCCCGAGGTACCAGATACGCAGTATTTT
>few|TRBJ1-5|NA|TRBV29-1
CSVATRGEPQHF
TGCAGCGTTGCGACCCGGGGTGAGCCCCAGCATTTT
>once|TRBJ2-3|NA|TRBV12-3/TRBV12-4
CASTRMTTDAEYF
TGTGCCAGCACCCGTATGACCACAGATGCGGAGTATTTT
>many|TRBJ2-1|NA|TRBV18
CASSLETVLGGEFF
TGTGCCAGCTCACTAGAAACTGTTCTAGGCGGGGAGTTCTTC
>NA|TRBJ2-2|NA|TRBV6-5
CASSYGLNTGELFF
TGTGCCAGCAGTTACGGCCTTAACACCGGGGAGCTGTTTTTT
>NA|TRBJ1-5|NA|TRBV11-2
CASSLAGSYSNQPQHF
TGTGCCAGCAGCTTAGCAGGGTCTTATAGCAATCAGCCCCAGCATTTT
>NA|TRBJ2-5|NA|TRBV4-3
CASSQGAVGQIQETQYF
TGCGCCAGCAGCCAAGGAGCTGTAGGACAGATCCAAGAGACCCAGTACTTC
>NA|TRBJ1-2|TRBD1|TRBV11-1
CASSPGTGGAGIYGYTF
TGTGCCAGCAGCCCCGGGACAGGGGGCGCTGGGATATATGGCTACACCTTC
>many|TRBJ1-1|NA|TRBV7-9
CASSLGQVNTEAFF
TGTGCCAGCAGCTTAGGGCAGGTGAACACTGAAGCTTTCTTT
>NA|TRBJ1-3|TRBD1|TRBV6-5
CASSRQGSTGNAIYF
TGTGCCAGCAGCCGACAGGGCTCAACTGGAAACGCCATATATTTT
>few|TRBJ1-2|TRBD1|TRBV5-1
CASSLGVVQGNHGYTF
TGCGCCAGCAGCTTGGGGGTCGTACAGGGGAACCATGGCTACACCTTC
>NA|TRBJ2-3|NA|TRBV7-2
CASSLVVLTDTQYF
TGTGCCAGCAGCTTAGTAGTTCTGACAGATACGCAGTATTTT
>NA|TRBJ2-3|NA|TRBV20-1
CSARAYRASTDTQYF
TGCAGTGCTAGAGCCTACAGGGCTAGCACAGATACGCAGTATTTT
>many|TRBJ2-7|TRBD1|TRBV12-3/TRBV12-4
CASSLKGQGAHEQYF
TGTGCCAGCAGTTTAAAGGGACAGGGGGCTCACGAGCAGTACTTC
>many|TRBJ2-5|NA|TRBV30
CAWSGVRSQETQYF
TGTGCCTGGAGTGGGGTCAGATCCCAAGAGACCCAGTACTTC
>many|TRBJ1-5|TRBD1|TRBV5-5
CASSLGDRGLIGSNQPQHF
TGTGCCAGCAGCTTGGGAGACAGGGGGCTGATAGGGAGCAATCAGCCCCAGCATTTT
>NA|TRBJ2-5|TRBD2|TRBV7-2
CASSLSSVAGGLGETQYF
TGTGCCAGCAGCTTGTCGAGCGTGGCGGGGGGGCTAGGAGAGACCCAGTACTTC
>many|TRBJ1-5|NA|TRBV28
CANQGGNQPQHF
TGTGCCAATCAGGGTGGCAATCAGCCCCAGCATTTT
>NA|TRBJ2-7|NA|TRBV7-2
CASSERTGLYEQYF
TGTGCCAGCAGCGAGCGGACGGGGCTATACGAGCAGTACTTC
>many|TRBJ2-1|NA|TRBV20-1
CSAGGGSGLYNEQFF
TGCAGTGCTGGGGGCGGGAGCGGACTATACAATGAGCAGTTCTTC
>NA|TRBJ2-1|TRBD2|TRBV2
CAISVRGGTSHEQFF
TGTGCCATCAGTGTACGCGGGGGAACCTCCCATGAGCAGTTCTTC
>few|TRBJ1-1|NA|TRBV30
CAWGGEMNTEAFF
TGTGCCTGGGGCGGAGAGATGAACACTGAAGCTTTCTTT
>many|TRBJ2-1|TRBD2|TRBV12-3/TRBV12-4
CASSKTSGGANEQFF
TGTGCCAGCAGCAAGACTAGCGGGGGGGCTAATGAGCAGTTCTTC
>NA|TRBJ2-7|NA|TRBV7-2
CASSFASDEQYF
TGTGCCAGCAGCTTCGCTAGCGACGAGCAGTACTTC
>once|TRBJ2-7|NA|TRBV12-3/TRBV12-4
CASSLPPTGEQYF
TGTGCCAGCAGTTTACCCCCAACGGGAGAGCAGTACTTC
>NA|TRBJ2-7|NA|TRBV2
CAGSEDSFGGGEQYF
TGTGCCGGCAGTGAAGATAGCTTCGGGGGTGGCGAGCAGTACTTC
>many|TRBJ1-5|TRBD1|TRBV6-5
CASSPSGQMNQPQHF
TGTGCCAGCAGTCCATCGGGACAGATGAATCAGCCCCAGCATTTT
>many|TRBJ1-5|NA|TRBV7-2
CATRDGGGNQPQHF
TGTGCCACCCGCGACGGAGGGGGCAATCAGCCCCAGCATTTT
>NA|TRBJ2-3|NA|TRBV20-1
CGIGGSDTQYF
TGTGGTATAGGGGGTTCAGATACGCAGTATTTT
>few|TRBJ1-1|TRBD1|TRBV7-3
CASSPGTGVWRNRGTEAFF
TGTGCCAGCAGTCCCGGGACAGGGGTCTGGAGAAATAGGGGCACTGAAGCTTTCTTT
>many|TRBJ1-2|NA|TRBV20-1
CSASRGVNYGYTF
TGCAGTGCATCTAGGGGGGTGAACTATGGCTACACCTTC